One and the same sample provided the 14 T cell receptor beta chains below, sequenced in a study of CD8 T cells in ankylosing spondylitis. TCRdb redid the calling of the 5' RACE reads with MiXCR, one entry per CDR3 protein. Among about 210,000 distinct CDR3 sequences listed, 8% to 10% were seen once. The sample taken for sequencing was blood, either unsorted or a sorted T cell fraction (not recorded which). These receptors originate from a female donor with ankylosing spondylitis or in good health (not recorded which).

A remark on this clonotype: One base away lies a much larger clone, so this may be a sequencing read error. The missing conserved phenylalanine or tryptophan at the end of this CDR3 makes a read error likely. This chain links TRBV13 with TRBJ2-3; TRBD2 matches at 9 bases. The CDR3 contains 16 residues. Germline CDR1 and CDR2: PRHDT and FYEKMQ (reference sequence). The trim removed 4 bases at V and 4 bases at J, leaving 9 bases unmatched. CDR3: CASSSDRRGGPDTQYL. DNA for the CDR3: TGTGCCAGCAGCTCCGATAGGCGGGGGGGGCCAGATACGCAGTATTTG.

There are many counts of this clonotype. This chain links TRBV5-8 with TRBJ2-5; the D gene could be TRBD1 or TRBD2 (5 bases each). This CDR3 contains 17 residues. V was trimmed by 3 bases and J by 2 bases, leaving 20 bases between them. Germline values: CDR1 SGHTS, CDR2 YDEGEE. CDR3 DNA sequence: TGTGCCAGCAGCTCGATTGTGGGGGACGATCGTCAAGAGACCCAGTACTTC. As protein: CASSSIVGDDRQETQYF.

This clonotype has a count of ten or more. The V and J genes are TRBV6-1 and TRBJ1-1, with D possibly TRBD1 on 6 matching bases. Germline-derived CDR1 and CDR2 are MNHNS and SASEGT. The CDR3 spans 15 residues. V lost 6 bases, J lost 5 bases, and 19 bases lay in between. The CDR3: CASRGASHSGTEAFF. As DNA, the CDR3 is TGTGCCAGCAGGGGGGCATCGCACTCAGGAACTGAAGCTTTCTTT.

The table lists this clonotype with a few counts. This sequence may be a read error, since a much larger clone differs from it by one base. The rearrangement joins TRBV3-1 to TRBJ2-2; D might be TRBD1 or TRBD2, each matching 6 bases. Trimming pared 4 bases from V and 7 bases from J, leaving 13 bases between. CDR1 is LGHDT, CDR2 YNNKEL, per germline (reference sequence). The CDR3 loop spans 14 amino acids. CDR3 in amino acids: CASSRVGGGGELFF. CDR3 nucleotides: TGTGCCAGCAGCCGGGTCGGGGGCGGCGGGGAGCTGTTTTTT.

This clonotype appeared many times. J is TRBJ1-6 and V is TRBV6-5; TRBD1 matches at 7 bases. The germline V gene encodes CDR1 MNHEY and CDR2 SVGAGI. The CDR3 runs 15 residues. V dropped 4 bases and J dropped 2; count of bases not matched to a gene: 2. CDR3 DNA sequence: TGTGCCAGCAGTTCAGGGGGGACCTATAATTCACCCCTCCACTTT. Protein product: CASSSGGTYNSPLHF.

This clonotype has ten or more counts. The chain is built from TRBV12-3 or TRBV12-4 and TRBJ2-7; the D call may be TRBD1 or TRBD2 (5 bases each). Trimming cost V 3 bases and J 0 bases, with 9 bases left between them. CDR3 size: 14 residues. In DNA, the CDR3 is TGTGCCAGCAGTTTCGGGGACCGCTCCTACGAGCAGTACTTC. It encodes CASSFGDRSYEQYF.

The V call is TRBV6-1, the J call TRBJ1-1; no definite D call. The CDR3 loop spans 17 amino acids. V was trimmed by 7 bases and J by 3 bases, leaving 24 bases between them. Germline V gives CDR1 MNHNS, CDR2 SASEGT. Written as DNA, the CDR3 is TGTGCCAGCACCGTAACCCCGGGTTGGGCGAAGGACACTGAAGCTTTCTTT. As protein: CASTVTPGWAKDTEAFF.

This clonotype was counted ten times or more. Mismatch with germline at one junction end may stem from a read error. This chain links TRBV7-7 with TRBJ1-4; D is perhaps TRBD1 (5 bases). CDR1 SSHAT and CDR2 FNYEAQ come from the germline V gene (reference sequence). The CDR3 totals 15 residues. The CDR3 region has the DNA TGTGCTAGCAGCTTACGGGGGGGAACTAATGAAAAACTGTTTTTT. This codes for CASSLRGGTNEKLFF.

This clonotype was counted ten times or more. The chain links TRBV4-3 to TRBJ2-1, with a possible D match to TRBD2 (6 bases). The CDR3 runs 13 residues. Germline values: CDR1 LGHNA, CDR2 YSLEER. V lost 3 bases, J lost 13 bases, and 16 bases lay in between. The CDR3 is CASSQTIGTRQFF. The CDR3 nucleotides are TGCGCCAGCAGCCAGACAATCGGGACTCGACAGTTCTTC.

This clonotype was counted ten times or more. V gene TRBV5-1 combines with J gene TRBJ2-2; 9 bases fit TRBD2. Trimming at V came to 1 base and at J to 8 bases, leaving 9 bases not matched to a gene. The CDR3 sequence is 16 residues long. CDR1 is SGHRS and CDR2 is YFSETQ in the germline V gene. CDR3 amino acids: CASSLTGGRASGELFF. In nucleotides, the CDR3 is TGCGCCAGCAGCTTGACCGGCGGGAGGGCCTCTGGGGAGCTGTTTTTT.

This clonotype was detected many times. The chain links TRBV7-8 to TRBJ2-1; the D gene is possibly TRBD2 (6 bases). Per germline, CDR1 SGHVS and CDR2 FQNEAQ. The CDR3 is 16 residues long. V lost 0 bases and J 2 bases, leaving 11 bases between the germline ends. The CDR3 spells CASSLAPGTPYNEQFF. The DNA of the CDR3 is TGTGCCAGCAGCTTAGCTCCCGGGACTCCCTACAATGAGCAGTTCTTC.

V and J are TRBV7-2 and TRBJ2-3, with D uncertain. Germline-derived CDR1 and CDR2 are SGHTA and FQGNSA. V was pared by 6 bases and J by 3 bases, with 13 bases between. This CDR3 has 14 amino acids. The CDR3 is CASRKDLTTDTQYF. DNA of the CDR3: TGTGCCAGCAGGAAGGACCTGACTACAGATACGCAGTATTTT.

This clonotype was seen at least ten times. The V and J genes are TRBV12-3 or TRBV12-4 and TRBJ2-2, with 8 positions matching TRBD2. Trimming took 7 bases from V and 0 from J; bases not matched to a gene: 4. The CDR3 spans 15 residues. The CDR3 sequence: CASNLGLANTGELFF. Here the CDR3 DNA reads TGTGCCAGCAACCTGGGACTAGCGAACACCGGGGAGCTGTTTTTT.

The table lists this clonotype with many counts. The V call is TRBV14, the J call TRBJ2-1; D not certain. The CDR3 is made up of 12 amino acids. Germline CDR1 reads SGHDN; CDR2 reads FVKESK. V dropped 0 bases and J dropped 8 bases, with 5 bases sitting between them. The CDR3 here is CASSQDSHEQFF. CDR3 DNA: TGTGCCAGCAGCCAAGATAGCCATGAGCAGTTCTTC.